The next 4 T cell receptor beta chains were all read from a single sample in a study of human CD8 memory T cell subsets. Libraries targeted TCR beta using 5' RACE with UMIs. TCRdb reprocessed the 5' RACE reads, keeping one entry per CDR3 protein, no DNA. The sample holds around 10,000 distinct CDR3 sequences. Sequencing input: CD8+ stem-like memory T cells (TSCM and TCM) sorted from PBMCs. Specified subset: stem-like memory CD8 T cells (TSTEM), CCR7+ PD-1- TIGIT-. Every receptor here comes from a human donor in good health.

The chain recombines TRBV13 with TRBJ2-3. The V gene's germline CDR1 is PRHDT and CDR2 FYEKMQ (reference sequence). There are 16 residues in the CDR3. The CDR3 here is CASSLAQGASTDTQYF.

The rearrangement uses TRBV7-6 and TRBJ2-1. Looked up from germline, CDR1 is SGHVS and CDR2 is FNYEAQ. The CDR3 has 16 residues. CDR3 loop: CASSNTWESSYNEQFF.

The chain joins TRBV28 to TRBJ2-7; TCRdb calls TRBD1, which cannot be checked without DNA. This CDR3 region has 15 residues. Germline V gene sequence: CDR1 MDHEN, CDR2 SYDVKM. CDR3 loop: CASSYLGDNTYEQYF.

This chain connects TRBV28 to TRBJ2-7; TCRdb outputs TRBD1, but without DNA this stays unchecked. Germline CDR1 is MDHEN and CDR2 is SYDVKM. The CDR3 is 15 residues long. CDR3 in amino acids: CASWPGQPFTYEQYF.